Reported below is one T cell receptor (beta chain). Antigen specificity is unknown. This sample was included in a study of coeliac disease. Notes on the study in general: Known gliadin-specific TRB sequences: about 50% of the 18 coeliac samples, only 1 of 6 controls.

TCRdb keeps only in-frame clones here, not all; method: immunoSEQ multiplex PCR. The data show 7,500 to 9,500 clones, 60% to 80% seen once. The TCR was taken from a woman in her fifties or sixties with celiac disease. Sequencing used lamina propria lymphocytes from the gut.

The CDR3 here is CASSLGEPGGGYEQYF. The DNA for the CDR3 is TGTGCCAGCAGCTTAGGGGAGCCAGGGGGCGGGTACGAGCAGTACTTC. This chain connects TRBV7-6 to TRBJ2-7, with TRBD1 matching over 8 bases. The CDR3 is 16 amino acids. V shed 1 base and J 4 bases; nucleotides not matched to a gene: 9. Germline V gives CDR1 SGHVS, CDR2 FNYEAQ.